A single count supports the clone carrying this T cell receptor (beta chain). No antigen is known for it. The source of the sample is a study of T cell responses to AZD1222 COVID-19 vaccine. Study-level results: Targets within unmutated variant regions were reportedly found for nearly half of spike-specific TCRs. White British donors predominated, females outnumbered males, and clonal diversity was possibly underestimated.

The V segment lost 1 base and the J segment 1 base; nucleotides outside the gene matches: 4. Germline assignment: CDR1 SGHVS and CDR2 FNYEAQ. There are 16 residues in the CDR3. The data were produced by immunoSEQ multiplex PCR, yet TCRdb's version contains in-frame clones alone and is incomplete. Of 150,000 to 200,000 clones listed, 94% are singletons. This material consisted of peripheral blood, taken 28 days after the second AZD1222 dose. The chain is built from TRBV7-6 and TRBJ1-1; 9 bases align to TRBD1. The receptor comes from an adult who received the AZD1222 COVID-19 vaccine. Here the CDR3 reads CASSLGTGAENTEAFF. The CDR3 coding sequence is TGTGCCAGCAGCTTAGGGACAGGGGCGGAGAACACTGAAGCTTTCTTT.